This paragraph covers one TCR beta chain sequence. Its antigen remains unidentified. CDR1 and CDR2 (LNHNV, YYDKDF) derive from the germline V gene (reference sequence). The CDR3 contains 13 residues, cysteine and phenylalanine counted. Only the protein is available. From each donor, an approximately 2.3 ml peripheral blood sample was collected into PAXgene tubes and kept at -80 degrees C. Total RNA was isolated from whole blood with the PAXgene blood miRNA kit on an automated QIAcube, without T cell sorting. Peripheral blood from monozygotic twin pairs concordant or discordant for inflammatory bowel disease was subjected to deep TCRalpha and TCRbeta repertoire profiling with unique molecular barcoding. For every twin pair, smoking habits were documented, and each individual was categorised as a current, former or never smoker. The source of the sample is a study of monozygotic twins with inflammatory bowel disease (dated by TCRdb to between 2018 and 2021). Some background on the complete study: In total, approximately 30 monozygotic twin pairs made up the full study: 19 Danish pairs, all IBD-discordant, plus nine German pairs, of which four were IBD-concordant and five were IBD-discordant. The search for disease-associated traits relied mainly on comparing IBD patients with their genetically identical healthy co-twins within discordant pairs. Each individual had, on average, about 151 000 unique TCRalpha sequences and 181 000 unique TCRbeta sequences available for analysis.

Study-level results and caveats: The results gave no support for a single strong signal or clonotype linked to IBD. Because patients received different immunosuppressive treatments, the repertoires may have picked up extra background noise and variability between individuals. Measured by the inverse Simpson index, TCRbeta repertoire diversity was lower in IBD patients than in their healthy co-twins. The analysis was unable to tell different T cell subtypes apart. No difference in repertoire similarity was observed between concordant and discordant twins, possibly owing to limited statistical power. Compared with healthy twins, IBD patients shared fewer clonotypes with other individuals, and the difference was most pronounced in patients with signs of disease activity.

The library was obtained by 5' RACE. Preparation of each TCR library used about 4,000 ng of total RNA. For each sample, cDNA synthesis with SMARTScribe reverse transcriptase was split into eight separate reactions. Unique molecular identifiers containing a 6-nucleotide sample barcode were introduced through template switching during cDNA synthesis. Amplification of TCRalpha and TCRbeta cDNA involved two nested PCRs of 16 and 9 cycles, and each PCR was followed by bead purification. Before amplification, the cDNA was treated with uracil DNA-glycosylase and purified using the QIAquick PCR purification kit. In the second PCR, Illumina TruSeq-compatible adapters and sample-specific barcodes were added. Library quality and concentration were checked on TapeStation and Qubit, and libraries were pooled at about 5 ng each. Sequencing of pooled libraries was carried out on an Illumina HiSeq2500 single-index Rapid Run using 2 x 100 bp reads and custom sequencing primers. As for the original processing: MiGEC version 1.2.6 was used for UMI-based consensus assembly, which corrected PCR and sequencing errors. V(D)J alignment, clonotype assembly and CDR3 extraction were performed with MiXCR version 2.1.1. Gene usage, clonotype sharing and MAIT/NKT TCR abundance were normalised by analysing the top 1000, 10 000 and 20 000 clonotypes per sample. Diversity was computed as the inverse Simpson index with the vegan R package after downsampling to 27 000 UMIs. Paired Mann-Whitney U tests were applied to discordant twin pairs, and Benjamini-Hochberg correction was used for multiple testing. Following reprocessing of the reads by TCRdb, the data hold one row per CDR3 protein sequence and no DNA is available. TCRdb, rather than the study authors, made the V and J calls. The sample table gives approximately 420,000 distinct CDR3 sequences. 2% to 3% of the sample is held by the ten biggest clonotypes.

This TCR was recovered from a human donor with ulcerative colitis or Crohn's disease, or a healthy co-twin of an affected twin (not recorded which). Rearrangement joined TRBV15 to TRBJ2-7. The specimen was blood. The encoded CDR3 is CATSRAGTYEQYF.